Listed below are T cell receptor beta chains from one sample, sequenced in a study of breast tumors, draining lymph nodes, adjacent tissues. TCRdb ran MiXCR on the multiplex PCR reads and lists one entry per CDR3 protein. This sample has roughly 70,000 distinct CDR3 sequences, with approximately 45% found just once. What was sequenced was breast tumor tissue. The receptors shown here come from a female donor with breast cancer. Some clones in this sample may be carry-over from other donors' samples. The CDR3 runs from the conserved cysteine through the conserved F or W. A D gene is named only where the DNA matches it firmly. Some rows have no size entry. The others give once, few or many, or a class for an expanded clone.

V gene: TRBV12-3/TRBV12-4
J gene: TRBJ2-7
D gene: TRBD1
clone size: many
CDR3 protein: CASSQGQHYEQYF
CDR3 DNA: TGTGCCAGCAGCCAGGGACAGCACTACGAGCAGTACTTC

V gene: TRBV20-1
J gene: TRBJ2-7
D gene: -
clone size: many
CDR3 protein: CSVSWVGYEQYF
CDR3 DNA: TGCAGTGTTTCGTGGGTGGGTTACGAGCAGTACTTC

V gene: TRBV5-6
J gene: TRBJ1-2
D gene: -
clone size: -
CDR3 protein: CASSVYRAHRQGYGYTF
CDR3 DNA: TGTGCCAGCAGCGTTTACAGGGCGCATAGGCAGGGCTATGGCTACACCTTC

V gene: TRBV7-3
J gene: TRBJ2-1
D gene: -
clone size: many
CDR3 protein: CASSLAQDEQFF
CDR3 DNA: TGTGCCAGCAGCTTAGCCCAAGATGAGCAGTTCTTC

V gene: TRBV20-1
J gene: TRBJ1-2
D gene: -
clone size: many
CDR3 protein: CSARDIGNTF
CDR3 DNA: TGCAGTGCTAGAGATATAGGGAACACCTTC

V gene: TRBV10-3
J gene: TRBJ2-7
D gene: -
clone size: many
CDR3 protein: CAISDRDSYEQYF
CDR3 DNA: TGTGCCATCAGTGACCGTGATTCCTACGAGCAGTACTTC

V gene: TRBV20-1
J gene: TRBJ2-3
D gene: TRBD2
clone size: -
CDR3 protein: CSAGTSGNTDTQYF
CDR3 DNA: TGCAGTGCCGGGACTAGCGGGAACACAGATACGCAGTATTTT

V gene: TRBV12-3/TRBV12-4
J gene: TRBJ2-3
D gene: TRBD1
clone size: many
CDR3 protein: CASSLAGRGPSTDTQYF
CDR3 DNA: TGTGCCAGCAGTTTAGCGGGCAGGGGGCCAAGCACAGATACGCAGTATTTT

V gene: TRBV9
J gene: TRBJ2-7
D gene: TRBD2
clone size: once
CDR3 protein: CASSLGTSEAYEQYF
CDR3 DNA: TGTGCCAGCAGCTTAGGGACTAGCGAGGCCTACGAGCAGTACTTC

V gene: TRBV12-3/TRBV12-4
J gene: TRBJ1-1
D gene: -
clone size: few
CDR3 protein: CASSTGRIEAFF
CDR3 DNA: TGTGCCAGCAGCACGGGACGGATTGAAGCTTTCTTT

V gene: TRBV20-1
J gene: TRBJ2-2
D gene: -
clone size: many
CDR3 protein: CSAENTGELFF
CDR3 DNA: TGCAGTGCCGAGAACACCGGGGAGCTGTTTTTT

V gene: TRBV5-1
J gene: TRBJ1-3
D gene: TRBD1
clone size: -
CDR3 protein: CASSYGTGEGNTIYF
CDR3 DNA: TGCGCCAGCAGCTACGGGACAGGGGAAGGAAACACCATATATTTT

V gene: TRBV2
J gene: TRBJ1-2
D gene: TRBD1
clone size: many
CDR3 protein: CASSEARRDRPPTF
CDR3 DNA: TGTGCCAGCAGTGAAGCGAGACGGGACAGGCCCCCCACCTTC

V gene: TRBV6-4
J gene: TRBJ2-1
D gene: -
clone size: many
CDR3 protein: CASSDRAGASYNEQFF
CDR3 DNA: TGTGCCAGCAGTGACCGGGCCGGGGCCTCCTACAATGAGCAGTTCTTC

V gene: TRBV11-1
J gene: TRBJ1-4
D gene: TRBD1
clone size: -
CDR3 protein: CASIRQGSHEKLFF
CDR3 DNA: TGTGCCAGCATCCGACAGGGATCGCATGAAAAACTGTTTTTT

V gene: TRBV20-1
J gene: TRBJ1-5
D gene: TRBD1
clone size: many
CDR3 protein: CSARGDRYQPQHF
CDR3 DNA: TGCAGTGCTAGAGGGGACAGATATCAGCCCCAGCATTTT

V gene: TRBV7-9
J gene: TRBJ1-4
D gene: -
clone size: once
CDR3 protein: CASSLAGVREKLFF
CDR3 DNA: TGTGCCAGCAGCCTAGCGGGGGTTAGGGAAAAACTGTTTTTT

V gene: TRBV29-1
J gene: TRBJ1-4
D gene: TRBD1
clone size: -
CDR3 protein: CSVTGGTNEKLFF
CDR3 DNA: TGCAGCGTTACAGGGGGTACTAATGAAAAACTGTTTTTT

V gene: TRBV7-9
J gene: TRBJ2-7
D gene: TRBD1
clone size: -
CDR3 protein: CASSSLDGTGSYEQYF
CDR3 DNA: TGTGCCAGCAGCTCCCTGGACGGGACAGGGTCCTACGAGCAGTACTTC

V gene: TRBV5-5
J gene: TRBJ1-1
D gene: -
clone size: -
CDR3 protein: CASSLRGAGNTEAFF
CDR3 DNA: TGTGCCAGCAGCTTGAGGGGGGCAGGCAACACTGAAGCTTTCTTT

V gene: TRBV19
J gene: TRBJ2-1
D gene: -
clone size: -
CDR3 protein: CASSQGGSEQFF
CDR3 DNA: TGTGCCAGTAGCCAGGGGGGGAGTGAGCAGTTCTTC

V gene: TRBV7-3
J gene: TRBJ1-2
D gene: -
clone size: -
CDR3 protein: CASSLGSSSGNTF
CDR3 DNA: TGTGCCAGCAGCTTAGGGTCGTCTAGCGGAAACACCTTC

V gene: TRBV11-2
J gene: TRBJ2-2
D gene: -
clone size: -
CDR3 protein: CASSLHGGSGELFF
CDR3 DNA: TGTGCCAGCAGCTTACATGGCGGATCCGGGGAGCTGTTTTTT

V gene: TRBV30
J gene: TRBJ2-7
D gene: -
clone size: many
CDR3 protein: CAWSVGQGGYEQYF
CDR3 DNA: TGTGCCTGGAGTGTTGGGCAGGGTGGGTACGAGCAGTACTTC

V gene: TRBV12-3/TRBV12-4
J gene: TRBJ2-2
D gene: -
clone size: many
CDR3 protein: CASSRYGGELFF
CDR3 DNA: TGTGCCAGCAGTCGTTACGGCGGGGAGCTGTTTTTT

V gene: TRBV28
J gene: TRBJ1-3
D gene: -
clone size: -
CDR3 protein: CASSNSGGSGNTIYF
CDR3 DNA: TGTGCCAGCAGTAATAGCGGGGGCTCTGGAAACACCATATATTTT

V gene: TRBV20-1
J gene: TRBJ2-5
D gene: -
clone size: -
CDR3 protein: CSAPGTGRPETQYF
CDR3 DNA: TGCAGTGCGCCCGGCACAGGCCGTCCTGAGACCCAGTACTTC

V gene: TRBV5-6
J gene: TRBJ2-1
D gene: -
clone size: -
CDR3 protein: CASSLRGEQYNAQFF
CDR3 DNA: TGTGCCAGCAGCTTGAGGGGGGAGCAGTACAATGCGCAGTTCTTC

V gene: TRBV6-5
J gene: TRBJ1-2
D gene: TRBD1
clone size: -
CDR3 protein: CASAGTGVNYGYTF
CDR3 DNA: TGTGCCAGCGCCGGGACAGGGGTTAACTATGGCTACACCTTC

V gene: TRBV4-3
J gene: TRBJ1-2
D gene: -
clone size: -
CDR3 protein: CASSQAVSRVDGYTF
CDR3 DNA: TGCGCCAGCAGCCAAGCTGTATCCAGGGTCGATGGCTACACCTTC